This T cell receptor beta chain was recovered during a study of shared clonotypes between healthy human individuals. PBMC DNA, left unsorted, was sequenced on ten immunoSEQ deep assay plates. Repertoires were generated with immunoSEQ multiplex PCR, while TCRdb's copy carries only in-frame clones and drops some. The sample shows approximately 500,000 clones, 65% to 85% of them seen only once. Points from the study as a whole: What limited the represented genetic and exposure-history diversity was the small number of donors. Clonotype sharing among donors was thought likely to change with sequencing depth.

About this clone itself: As yet, its antigen is unknown. A far larger clone differs by one base, so this is likely a read error.

This sequence originates from a woman aged 40 to 50 in good health. Some clones in this sample may be carry-over from other donors' samples. Sequenced sample: PBMCs.

The CDR3 sequence: CGVGQRLGTEAFF. The CDR3 bases are TGCGGCGTGGGACAGAGACTAGGGACTGAAGCTTTCTTT. The V call is TRBV29-1, the J call TRBJ1-1; TRBD1 aligns across 7 bases. The CDR3 contains 13 residues. The V gene's germline CDR1 is SQVTM and CDR2 ANQGSEA.